This T cell receptor beta chain was observed in a study of OX40 agonist ivuxolimab in advanced cancers. The protocol was immunoSEQ multiplex PCR, while the TCRdb copy is restricted to in-frame clones and leaves out a portion. The sample has under 110,000 clones, roughly nine tenths seen once; the top ten hold 0.48%. Germline CDR1 and CDR2: LNHDA and SQIVND (reference sequence). CDR3 length: 16 amino acids. Trimming cost V 5 bases and J 10 bases; bases outside gene matches: 11. The TCR comes from an adult with an advanced solid tumor such as melanoma, head and neck, liver or kidney cancer. This chain joins TRBV19 and TRBJ2-1; 13 positions agree with TRBD2. Sequencing used CD4+ or CD8+ T cells sorted from blood, obtained in a trial of the OX40 agonist ivuxolimab. DNA of the CDR3: TGTGCCAGTAGTGCAACCGGGACTAGCGGGGTAGGAGAGCAGTTCTTC. This translates into CASSATGTSGVGEQFF.